This T cell receptor (beta chain) emerged from a study of cytomegalovirus exposure and HLA in healthy donors. 60 Vbeta and 13 Jbeta primers were used in PCR. Sequencing was performed with immunoSEQ multiplex PCR; in TCRdb, only in-frame clones are kept and a portion is missing. The sample includes approximately 110,000 clones, 75% to 85% seen only once; the top ten take approximately 3.8%. Germline lookup yields CDR1 SGDLS and CDR2 YYNGEE. CDR3 size: 16 residues. V was shortened by 4 bases and J by 5 bases, with 18 bases between the two germline ends. The TCR was taken from a man aged 40-55 years in good health and CMV-seronegative. The sample consisted of PBMCs. This chain links TRBV9 with TRBJ1-4, with D possibly being TRBD1 (6 bases). The CDR3 coding sequence is TGTGCCAGCAGCCTAAGTGCCGGGACATTAAATGAAAAACTGTTTTTT. Protein product: CASSLSAGTLNEKLFF.